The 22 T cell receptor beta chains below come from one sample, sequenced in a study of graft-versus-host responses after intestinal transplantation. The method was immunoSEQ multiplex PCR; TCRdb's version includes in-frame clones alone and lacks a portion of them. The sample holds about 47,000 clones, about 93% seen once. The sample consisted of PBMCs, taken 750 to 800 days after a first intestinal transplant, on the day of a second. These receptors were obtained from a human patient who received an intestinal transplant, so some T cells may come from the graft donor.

CDR3 region: CASSSVSGRAYNEQFF. The CDR3 coding sequence is TGCGCCAGCAGCTCCGTTAGCGGGAGGGCCTACAATGAGCAGTTCTTC. The chain uses TRBV5-1 and TRBJ2-1; TRBD2 aligns across 11 bases. Germline CDR1 reads SGHRS; CDR2 reads YFSETQ. The ends lost 3 bases at V and 2 bases at J; junction bases unmatched: 4. The CDR3 is made up of 16 amino acids.

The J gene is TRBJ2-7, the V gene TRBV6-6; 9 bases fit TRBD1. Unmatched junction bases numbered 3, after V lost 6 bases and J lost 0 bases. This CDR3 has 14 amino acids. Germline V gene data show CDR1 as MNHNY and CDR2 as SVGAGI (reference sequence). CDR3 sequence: CASRGDRASYEQYF. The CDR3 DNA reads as TGTGCCAGCAGGGGGGACAGGGCCTCCTACGAGCAGTACTTC.

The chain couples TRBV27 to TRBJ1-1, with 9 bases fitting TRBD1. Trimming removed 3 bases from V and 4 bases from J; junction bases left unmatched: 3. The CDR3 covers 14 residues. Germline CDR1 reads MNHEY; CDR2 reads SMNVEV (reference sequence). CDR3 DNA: TGTGCCAGCAGTTTGACAGGGGGATTCACTGAAGCTTTCTTT. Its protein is CASSLTGGFTEAFF.

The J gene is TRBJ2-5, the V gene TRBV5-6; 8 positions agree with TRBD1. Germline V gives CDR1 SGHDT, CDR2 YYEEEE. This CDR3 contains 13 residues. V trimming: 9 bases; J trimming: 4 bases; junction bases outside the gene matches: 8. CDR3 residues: CATTLQGVETQYF. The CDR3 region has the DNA TGTGCCACCACATTACAGGGGGTAGAGACCCAGTACTTC.

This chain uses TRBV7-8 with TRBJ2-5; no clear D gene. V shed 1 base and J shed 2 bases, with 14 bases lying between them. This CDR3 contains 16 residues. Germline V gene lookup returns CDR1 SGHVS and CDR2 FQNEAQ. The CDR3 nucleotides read TGTGCCAGCAGCTTAGATGAAATGCCCCTTCAAGAGACCCAGTACTTC. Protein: CASSLDEMPLQETQYF.

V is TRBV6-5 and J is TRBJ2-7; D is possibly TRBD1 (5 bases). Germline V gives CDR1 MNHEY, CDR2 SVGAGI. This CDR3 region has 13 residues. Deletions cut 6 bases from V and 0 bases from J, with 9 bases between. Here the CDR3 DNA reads TGTGCCAGCAGCTGGGGCAGCTCCTACGAGCAGTACTTC. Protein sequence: CASSWGSSYEQYF.

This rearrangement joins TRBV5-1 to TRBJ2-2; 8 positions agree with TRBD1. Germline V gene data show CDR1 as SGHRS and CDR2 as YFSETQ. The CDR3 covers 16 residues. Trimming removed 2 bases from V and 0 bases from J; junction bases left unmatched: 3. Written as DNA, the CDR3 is TGCGCCAGCAGCTTAGGACAGGGAACGAACACCGGGGAGCTGTTTTTT. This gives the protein CASSLGQGTNTGELFF.

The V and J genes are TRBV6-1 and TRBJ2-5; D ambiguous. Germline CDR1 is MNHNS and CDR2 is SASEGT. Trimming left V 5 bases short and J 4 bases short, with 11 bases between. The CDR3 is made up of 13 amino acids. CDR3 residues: CASSSMVGETQYF. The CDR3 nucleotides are TGTGCCAGCAGTAGCATGGTGGGAGAGACCCAGTACTTC.

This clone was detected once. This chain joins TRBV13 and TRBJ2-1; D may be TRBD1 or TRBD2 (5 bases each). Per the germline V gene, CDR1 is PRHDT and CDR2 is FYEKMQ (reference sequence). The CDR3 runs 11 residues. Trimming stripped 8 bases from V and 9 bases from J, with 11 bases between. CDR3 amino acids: CASRGLGEQFF. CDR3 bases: TGTGCCAGCCGGGGCTTAGGTGAGCAGTTCTTC.

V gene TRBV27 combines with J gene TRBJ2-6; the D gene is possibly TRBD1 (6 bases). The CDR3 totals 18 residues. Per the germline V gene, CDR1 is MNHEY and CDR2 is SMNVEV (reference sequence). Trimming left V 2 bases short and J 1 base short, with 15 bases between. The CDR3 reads CASSLTAGAPSGANVLTF. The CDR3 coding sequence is TGTGCCAGCAGTTTAACGGCAGGGGCACCTTCTGGGGCCAACGTCCTGACTTTC.

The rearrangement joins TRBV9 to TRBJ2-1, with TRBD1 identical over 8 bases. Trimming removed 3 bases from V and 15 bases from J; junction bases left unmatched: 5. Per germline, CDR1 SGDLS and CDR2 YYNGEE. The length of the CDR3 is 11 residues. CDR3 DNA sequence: TGTGCCAGCAGCGGGCGACAGGGGCGGTTCTTC. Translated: CASSGRQGRFF.

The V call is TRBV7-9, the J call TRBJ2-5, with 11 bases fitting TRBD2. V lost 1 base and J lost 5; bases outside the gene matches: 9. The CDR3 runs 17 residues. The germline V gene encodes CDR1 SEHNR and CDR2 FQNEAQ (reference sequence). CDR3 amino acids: CASSLGTSGRRVETQYF. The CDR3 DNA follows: TGTGCCAGCAGCTTAGGAACTAGCGGGAGAAGGGTGGAGACCCAGTACTTC.

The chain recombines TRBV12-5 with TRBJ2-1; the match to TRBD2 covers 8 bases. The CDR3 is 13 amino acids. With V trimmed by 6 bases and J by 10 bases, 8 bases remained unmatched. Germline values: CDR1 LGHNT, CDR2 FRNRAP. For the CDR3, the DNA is TGTGCTAGTGGGTCGGGAGGGCCGAACGAGCAGTTCTTC. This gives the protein CASGSGGPNEQFF.

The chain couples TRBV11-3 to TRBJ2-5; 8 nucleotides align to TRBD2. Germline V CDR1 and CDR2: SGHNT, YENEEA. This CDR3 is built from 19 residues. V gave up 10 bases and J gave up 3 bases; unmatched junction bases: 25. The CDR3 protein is CATSSPHLVGREVKETQYF. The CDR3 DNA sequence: TGTGCCACCTCCTCCCCCCACCTCGTCGGGCGGGAGGTTAAAGAGACCCAGTACTTC.

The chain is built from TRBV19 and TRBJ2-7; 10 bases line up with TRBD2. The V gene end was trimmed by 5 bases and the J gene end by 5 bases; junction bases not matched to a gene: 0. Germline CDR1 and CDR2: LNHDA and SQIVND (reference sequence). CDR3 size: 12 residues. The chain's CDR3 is CASSLAGDEQYF. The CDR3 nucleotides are TGTGCCAGTAGTCTAGCGGGAGACGAGCAGTACTTC.

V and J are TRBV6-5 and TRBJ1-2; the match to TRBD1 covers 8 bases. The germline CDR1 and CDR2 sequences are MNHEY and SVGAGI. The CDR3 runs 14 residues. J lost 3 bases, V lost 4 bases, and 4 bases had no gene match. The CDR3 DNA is TGTGCCAGCAGTTTCGCCAGGGGGCACTATGGCTACACCTTC. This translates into CASSFARGHYGYTF.

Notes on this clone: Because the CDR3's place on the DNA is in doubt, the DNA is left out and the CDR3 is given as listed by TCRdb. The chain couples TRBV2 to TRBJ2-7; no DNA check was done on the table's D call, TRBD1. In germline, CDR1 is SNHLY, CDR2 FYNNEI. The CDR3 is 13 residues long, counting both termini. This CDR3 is CASTGHFGNEQYF.

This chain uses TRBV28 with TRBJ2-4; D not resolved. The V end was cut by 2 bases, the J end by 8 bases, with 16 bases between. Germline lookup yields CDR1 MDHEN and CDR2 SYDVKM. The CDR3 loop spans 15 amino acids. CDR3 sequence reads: CASSLSPGRRDIQYF. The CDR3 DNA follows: TGTGCCAGCAGTTTAAGCCCCGGACGACGGGACATTCAGTACTTC.

The CDR3 region is CASSLAPLGDTGELFF. In DNA form, the CDR3 reads TGCGCCAGCAGCTTGGCCCCGCTAGGGGACACCGGGGAGCTGTTTTTT. The chain uses TRBV5-1 and TRBJ2-2, with D perhaps matching TRBD1 (5 bases). V gave up 0 bases and J gave up 3 bases, with 12 bases separating them. Germline V CDR1 and CDR2: SGHRS, YFSETQ. The CDR3 sequence is 16 residues long.

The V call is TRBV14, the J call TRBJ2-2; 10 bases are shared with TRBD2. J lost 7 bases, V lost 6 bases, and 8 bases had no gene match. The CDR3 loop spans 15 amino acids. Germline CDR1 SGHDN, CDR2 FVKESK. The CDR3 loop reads CASSPLAGVGGELFF. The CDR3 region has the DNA TGTGCCAGCAGTCCCCTAGCGGGAGTCGGCGGGGAGCTGTTTTTT. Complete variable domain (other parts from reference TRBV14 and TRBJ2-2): EAGVTQFPSHSVIEKGQTVTLRCDPISGHDNLYWYRRVMGKEIKFLLHFVKESKQDESGMPNNRFLAERTGGTYSTLKVQPAELEDSGVYFCASSPLAGVGGELFFGEGSRLTVL.

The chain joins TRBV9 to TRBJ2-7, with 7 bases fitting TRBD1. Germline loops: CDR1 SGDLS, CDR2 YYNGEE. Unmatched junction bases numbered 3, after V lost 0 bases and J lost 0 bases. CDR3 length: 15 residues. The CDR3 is CASSVASGGSYEQYF. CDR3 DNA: TGTGCCAGCAGCGTAGCGTCAGGGGGCTCCTACGAGCAGTACTTC. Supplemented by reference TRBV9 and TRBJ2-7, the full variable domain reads DSGVTQTPKHLITATGQRVTLRCSPRSGDLSVYWYQQSLDQGLQFLIQYYNGEERAKGNILERFSAQQFPDLHSELNLSSLELGDSALYFCASSVASGGSYEQYFGPGTRLTVT.

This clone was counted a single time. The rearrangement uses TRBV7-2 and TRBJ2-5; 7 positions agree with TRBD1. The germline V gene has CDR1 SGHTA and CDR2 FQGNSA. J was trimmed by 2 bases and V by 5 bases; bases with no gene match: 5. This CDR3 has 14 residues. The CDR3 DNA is TGTGCCAGCAGCATCGACAGGGATCAAGAGACCCAGTACTTC. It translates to CASSIDRDQETQYF. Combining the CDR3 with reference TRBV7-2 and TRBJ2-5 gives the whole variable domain GAGVSQSPSNKVTEKGKDVELRCDPISGHTALYWYRQSLGQGLEFLIYFQGNSAPDKSGLPSDRFSAERTGGSVSTLTIQRTQQEDSAVYLCASSIDRDQETQYFGPGTRLLVL.